The source of this T cell receptor beta chain is a study of technical replicates of blood from a handful of donors (dated by TCRdb to between 2016 and 2019). Library method: the immunoSEQ multiplex PCR assay. Imported from immuneACCESS, the table was reduced by TCRdb to in-frame sequences with V and J called. These copies leave out some clones; in studies compared against another copy, an unresolved V gene accounts for under half, and the cause of the remainder is not known. This sample gives more than 70,000 clones in total; just over 95% of them show up just once. Around 0.2% of the sample is in the top ten clones. Worth noting for this clone: Its antigen target is currently unknown. Base-call qualities are not available, and no considerably larger clone is one nucleotide away.

This clonotype originated in a human donor in good health. Sequences were obtained from T cells isolated from PBMCs.

The DNA sequence follows: TGCGCCAGCAGCTTCACTAGCGGGAGTGGCAATGAGCAGTTCTTC. It codes for CASSFTSGSGNEQFF. This receptor chain uses TRBV5-1 and TRBJ2-1; 11 bases in the junction line up with TRBD2. Compared with germline, V lacks 2 bases and J lacks 6 bases; bases without a gene match: 4. According to the germline V gene, CDR1 reads SGHRS and CDR2 reads YFSETQ. The CDR3 spans 15 residues, from the cysteine through the phenylalanine. Only the CDR3 DNA stays, 45 bases, in frame from base 1.